These 10 T cell receptor beta chains came from one sample sequenced in a study of OX40 agonist ivuxolimab in advanced cancers. The library was prepared using the immunoSEQ multiplex PCR assay. The table comes from immuneACCESS by way of TCRdb, which keeps in-frame sequences with V and J called. Part of the clones is missing from these tables; in studies checked, under half for an unresolved V gene and the rest for unknown reasons. The sample table holds some 60,000 clones, of which about 86% were seen once. Approximately 4% of the sample rests with the top ten. Specimen: CD4+ or CD8+ T cells sorted from blood, collected in a trial of the OX40 agonist ivuxolimab. All receptors come from an adult with an advanced solid tumor such as melanoma, head and neck, liver or kidney cancer.

The rearrangement joins TRBV6-1 to TRBJ2-3, with 7 bases lining up with TRBD1. V was clipped by 3 bases and J by 4 bases; unmatched bases: 1. CDR1 and CDR2 (germline): MNHNS, SASEGT. This CDR3 is 13 amino acids long. The CDR3 here is CASSDQGADTQYF. CDR3 nucleotides: TGTGCCAGCAGTGATCAGGGGGCAGATACGCAGTATTTT.

Comments on this clone: One end of the junction does not line up with germline, which may come from a read error. The chain links TRBV5-1 to TRBJ1-2; the D is unclear. This CDR3 is built from 13 residues. In germline, CDR1 is SGHRS, CDR2 YFSETQ. Here the CDR3 reads CASSLEQRYGYTF. The CDR3 coding sequence is TGTGCCAGCAGCTTGGAACAGAGGTATGGCTACACCTTC. Together with reference TRBV5-1 and TRBJ1-2, the CDR3 gives the full variable domain: KAGVTQTPRYLIKTRGQQVTLSCSPISGHRSVSWYQQTPGQGLQFLFEYFSETQRNKGNFPGRFSGRQFSNSRSEMNVSTLELGDSALYLCASSLEQRYGYTFGSGTRLTVV.

This chain uses TRBV6-6 with TRBJ1-1; D remains unclear. The CDR3 runs 12 residues. Per the germline V gene, CDR1 is MNHNY and CDR2 is SVGAGI (reference sequence). The V and J ends lost 2 bases and 9 bases respectively, with 10 bases between them. The CDR3 nucleotides are TGTGCCAGCAGTTACAGGGAAATCAAAGCTTTCTTT. This sequence encodes CASSYREIKAFF.

The V call is TRBV7-4, the J call TRBJ1-1, with TRBD1 as a possible D gene (5 bases). The germline V gene encodes CDR1 SGHVT and CDR2 SQSDAQ. V lost 0 bases and J lost 9, with 17 bases in between. The CDR3 is made up of 15 amino acids. CDR3 loop: CASSLALSRGRKAFF. The CDR3 DNA follows: TGTGCCAGCAGCTTAGCGCTAAGTCGGGGCAGGAAAGCTTTCTTT.

J is TRBJ1-4 and V is TRBV19, with 9 positions matching TRBD1. V was clipped by 7 bases and J by 3 bases; unmatched bases: 6. CDR1 and CDR2 (germline): LNHDA, SQIVND (reference sequence). This CDR3 comprises 15 residues. The CDR3 DNA reads as TGTGCCAGTAAGGACAGGGGATGGGCTAATGAAAAACTGTTTTTT. Protein: CASKDRGWANEKLFF.

This clone appeared once. CDR3 DNA: TGTGCCAGCAGTTATAGCCTAGCGGGGGGAAATTACGAGCAGTACTTC. It yields the protein CASSYSLAGGNYEQYF. The chain joins TRBV6-5 to TRBJ2-7; 11 bases are shared with TRBD2. This CDR3 region has 16 residues. CDR1 is MNHEY and CDR2 is SVGAGI in the germline V gene. Trimming at V came to 3 bases and at J to 4 bases, leaving 8 bases not matched to a gene.

This chain links TRBV6-1 with TRBJ1-3; a weak D match, TRBD1 (5 bases). CDR3 length: 13 residues. Germline CDR1 MNHNS, CDR2 SASEGT. V gave up 2 bases and J gave up 12 bases, with 14 bases separating them. CDR3 bases: TGTGCCAGCAGTGAATTGACGAGGCAGGGCATATATTTT. It translates to CASSELTRQGIYF.

This chain joins TRBV19 and TRBJ1-2; possible D gene TRBD1, 5 bases. V shed 8 bases and J shed 0 bases, with 16 bases lying between them. The CDR3 contains 15 residues. Germline CDR1 LNHDA, CDR2 SQIVND (reference sequence). In DNA form, the CDR3 reads TGTGCCAGTGCCCGGGACGGTCTAGCTAACTATGGCTACACCTTC. As protein: CASARDGLANYGYTF.

V and J are TRBV2 and TRBJ1-5; the match to TRBD1 covers 10 bases. This CDR3 has 14 residues. V trimming: 6 bases; J trimming: 7 bases; junction bases outside the gene matches: 6. Germline loops: CDR1 SNHLY, CDR2 FYNNEI. This CDR3 reads CASRRDRGGQPQHF. As DNA, the CDR3 is TGTGCCAGCAGGCGGGACAGGGGAGGGCAGCCCCAGCATTTT.

The V call is TRBV18, the J call TRBJ2-7; tentatively, D is TRBD1 (5 bases). The CDR3 is 13 residues long. Germline V gene data show CDR1 as KGHSH and CDR2 as LQKENI. The V and J ends lost 6 bases and 5 bases respectively, with 14 bases between them. CDR3 amino acids: CASSIGDQNEQYF. The CDR3 DNA is TGTGCCAGCTCGATAGGGGATCAGAACGAGCAGTACTTC. Using reference TRBV18 and TRBJ2-7 for the parts outside the CDR3, the full variable domain is NAGVMQNPRHLVRRRGQEARLRCSPMKGHSHVYWYRQLPEEGLKFMVYLQKENIIDESGMPKERFSAEFPKEGPSILRIQQVVRGDSAAYFCASSIGDQNEQYFGPGTRLTVT.